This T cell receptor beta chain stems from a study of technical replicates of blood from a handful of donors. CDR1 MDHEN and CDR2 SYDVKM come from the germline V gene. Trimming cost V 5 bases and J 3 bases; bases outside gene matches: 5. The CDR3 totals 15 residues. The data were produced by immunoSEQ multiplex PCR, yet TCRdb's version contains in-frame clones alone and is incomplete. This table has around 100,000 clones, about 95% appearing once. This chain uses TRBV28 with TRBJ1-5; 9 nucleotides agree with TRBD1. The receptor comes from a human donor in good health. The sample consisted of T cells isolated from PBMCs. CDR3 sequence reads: CASSAGTGNNQPQHF. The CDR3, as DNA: TGTGCCAGCAGTGCAGGGACAGGGAACAATCAGCCCCAGCATTTT.